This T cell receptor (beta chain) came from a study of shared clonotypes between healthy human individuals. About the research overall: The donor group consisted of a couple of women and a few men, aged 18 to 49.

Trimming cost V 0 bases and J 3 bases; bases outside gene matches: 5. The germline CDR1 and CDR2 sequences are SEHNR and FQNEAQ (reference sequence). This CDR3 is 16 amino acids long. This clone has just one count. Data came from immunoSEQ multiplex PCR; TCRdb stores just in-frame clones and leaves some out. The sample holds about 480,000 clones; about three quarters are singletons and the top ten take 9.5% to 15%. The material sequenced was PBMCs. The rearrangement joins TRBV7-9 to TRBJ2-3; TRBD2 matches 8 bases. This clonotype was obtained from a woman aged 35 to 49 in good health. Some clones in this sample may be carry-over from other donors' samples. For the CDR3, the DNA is TGTGCCAGCAGCTTAGCAGCGGGAGTTAAGACAGATACGCAGTATTTT. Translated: CASSLAAGVKTDTQYF.